The clone carrying this T cell receptor (beta chain) has a handful of counts. V was pared by 2 bases and J by 2 bases, with 10 bases between. Per germline, CDR1 MNHEY and CDR2 SVGEGT. The length of the CDR3 is 15 residues. TRB rearrangements were amplified by multiplex PCR with BIOMED2 TRB-A/B primers. TCRdb re-analysed the multiplex PCR reads in MiXCR, keeping a single row per CDR3 protein. The profile shows around 11,000 distinct CDR3 sequences, 30% to 35% of them singletons. This record belongs to a study of T and B cells in COVID-19 patients. Each TRB amplification used about 250-550 ng of genomic DNA from blood.

V gene TRBV6-2 or TRBV6-3 combines with J gene TRBJ1-5, with a tentative D call TRBD1 (6 bases). The sequencing input was blood. The TCR was taken from a human donor with active COVID-19. The CDR3 DNA sequence: TGTGCCAGCAGTTACGCGGCAGGGGGCAATCAGCCCCAGCATTTT. Protein sequence: CASSYAAGGNQPQHF.